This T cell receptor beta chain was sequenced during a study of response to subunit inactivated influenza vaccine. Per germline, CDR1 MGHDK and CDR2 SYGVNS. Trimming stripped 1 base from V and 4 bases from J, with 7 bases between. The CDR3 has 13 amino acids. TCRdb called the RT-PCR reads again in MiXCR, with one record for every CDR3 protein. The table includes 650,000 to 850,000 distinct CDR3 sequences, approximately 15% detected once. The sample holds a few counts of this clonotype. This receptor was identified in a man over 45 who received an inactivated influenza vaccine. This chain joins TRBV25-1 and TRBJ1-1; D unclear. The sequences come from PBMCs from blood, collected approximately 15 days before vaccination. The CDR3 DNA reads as TGTGCCAGCAGTGAATTTGGTCGCACTGAAGCTTTCTTT. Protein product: CASSEFGRTEAFF.